One and the same sample provided the 13 T cell receptor beta chains below, sequenced in a study of blood T cell repertoires in COVID-19. Clones were read by immunoSEQ multiplex PCR, and TCRdb kept only the in-frame ones, dropping some. The data show 200,000 to 250,000 clones, 65% to 85% seen once. The sample was peripheral blood. The receptors here all came from a human donor in a cohort sampled during active COVID-19.

In its sample, this clone was seen once. CDR3 residues: CASSGRPRGGYTF. The DNA for the CDR3 is TGTGCCAGCAGCGGGCGACCTCGGGGAGGCTACACCTTC. The genes are TRBV5-8 and TRBJ1-2; D gene unclear. V was pared by 4 bases and J by 8 bases, with 15 bases between. This CDR3 has 13 amino acids. Per germline, CDR1 SGHTS and CDR2 YDEGEE. The full variable domain, rest sourced from reference TRBV5-8 and TRBJ1-2, is EAGVTQSPTHLIKTRGQQATLRCSPISGHTSVYWYQQALGLGLQFLLWYDEGEERNRGNFPPRFSGRQFPNYSSELNVNALELEDSALYLCASSGRPRGGYTFGSGTRLTVV.

In its sample, this clone was seen a few times. The chain recombines TRBV2 with TRBJ1-6; D remains ambiguous. This CDR3 contains 16 residues. Trimming shortened V by 4 bases and J by 8 bases, and 18 bases separated the two germline ends. The germline V gene encodes CDR1 SNHLY and CDR2 FYNNEI. As DNA, the CDR3 is TGTGCCAGCAGTGCCTCTGACGCCCGCCAGGATTCACCCCTCCACTTT. Amino acids: CASSASDARQDSPLHF.

This rearrangement joins TRBV27 to TRBJ2-7; D is perhaps TRBD1 (6 bases). This CDR3 is built from 13 residues. V lost 8 bases, J lost 3 bases, and 14 bases lay in between. Germline values: CDR1 MNHEY, CDR2 SMNVEV (reference sequence). CDR3 DNA: TGTGCCAGCCGACAGGAGCTGGACTACGAGCAGTACTTC. Protein: CASRQELDYEQYF.

Details on this clone: One end of the junction is discordant with germline, which a read error may explain. J is TRBJ2-5 and V is TRBV2; TRBD2 agrees at 14 bases. Germline V gives CDR1 SNHLY, CDR2 FYNNEI. The CDR3 totals 15 residues. CDR3 region: CASSELGLAGEAQYF. CDR3 coding DNA: TGTGCCAGCAGTGAATTGGGACTAGCGGGAGAGGCCCAGTACTTC.

The chain recombines TRBV25-1 with TRBJ2-4; no clear D. Germline V CDR1 and CDR2: MGHDK, SYGVNS. This CDR3 is 13 amino acids long. Trimming took 7 bases from V and 3 from J, leaving 10 bases between them. The CDR3 DNA follows: TGTGCCAGCATCGTTCAGTTCAAAAACATTCAGTACTTC. Encoded protein: CASIVQFKNIQYF.

The V call is TRBV13, the J call TRBJ1-2; D not certain. The germline V gene encodes CDR1 PRHDT and CDR2 FYEKMQ (reference sequence). The CDR3 sequence is 12 residues long. The ends were cut back, 5 bases at V and 4 bases at J, with 8 bases in the middle. CDR3 sequence reads: CASSPGSYGYTF. The CDR3 nucleotides read TGTGCCAGCAGCCCCGGTAGCTATGGCTACACCTTC.

The chain employs TRBV29-1 and TRBJ2-7, with 11 bases aligning to TRBD2. V lost 6 bases, J lost 0 bases, and 4 bases stayed unmatched. The germline V gene encodes CDR1 SQVTM and CDR2 ANQGSEA. The CDR3 covers 14 residues. The CDR3 loop reads CSVDTSGSSYEQYF. CDR3 nucleotides: TGCAGCGTGGATACTAGCGGGAGCTCCTACGAGCAGTACTTC.

The gene calls are TRBV19 and TRBJ2-1; TRBD2 matches 8 bases. The CDR3 loop spans 13 amino acids. Per germline, CDR1 LNHDA and CDR2 SQIVND (reference sequence). Unmatched junction bases numbered 5, after V lost 7 bases and J lost 6 bases. The CDR3 DNA follows: TGTGCCAGTAAGGGACTAGGCTTCAATGAGCAGTTCTTC. This gives the protein CASKGLGFNEQFF. The variable domain in full, with the rest retrieved from reference TRBV19 and TRBJ2-1, is DGGITQSPKYLFRKEGQNVTLSCEQNLNHDAMYWYRQDPGQGLRLIYYSQIVNDFQKGDIAEGYSVSREKKESFPLTVTSAQKNPTAFYLCASKGLGFNEQFFGPGTRLTVL.

This chain uses TRBV4-3 with TRBJ1-1; D remains unclear. Germline V gene data show CDR1 as LGHNA and CDR2 as YSLEER. The CDR3 sequence is 12 residues long. Deletions cut 3 bases from V and 10 bases from J, with 12 bases between. This chain's CDR3 is CASSHPWSGAFF. DNA of the CDR3: TGCGCCAGCAGCCACCCCTGGTCCGGAGCTTTCTTT.

This chain uses TRBV5-1 with TRBJ2-1; 14 bases fit TRBD2. Germline CDR1 and CDR2: SGHRS and YFSETQ. The CDR3 totals 16 residues. J was trimmed by 7 bases and V by 4 bases; bases with no gene match: 7. CDR3 nucleotides: TGCGCCAGCAGCCCCCAGGGACTAGCGGGAGTTAATGAGCAGTTCTTC. As protein: CASSPQGLAGVNEQFF.

The rearrangement uses TRBV28 and TRBJ1-2; 8 positions match TRBD1. The CDR3 length is 17 residues. The germline V gene encodes CDR1 MDHEN and CDR2 SYDVKM. Trimming at V came to 4 bases and at J to 4 bases, leaving 14 bases not matched to a gene. The CDR3, as DNA: TGTGCCAGCAGTTACCGGGACAGGACCGCCGAGGGCTATGGCTACACCTTC. Translated: CASSYRDRTAEGYGYTF.

The chain carries TRBV13 and TRBJ2-7, with 9 nucleotides matching TRBD1. The germline CDR1 and CDR2 sequences are PRHDT and FYEKMQ (reference sequence). The CDR3 runs to 19 residues. J lost 3 bases, V lost 2 bases, and 17 bases had no gene match. The CDR3 here is CASSLWGTGPSGALYEQYF. The CDR3 nucleotides read TGTGCCAGCAGCTTATGGGGGACAGGGCCGTCGGGGGCTCTCTACGAGCAGTACTTC.

The J gene is TRBJ2-3, the V gene TRBV7-2; TRBD2 aligns across 9 bases. The ends lost 7 bases at V and 6 bases at J; junction bases unmatched: 11. Germline V gene data show CDR1 as SGHTA and CDR2 as FQGNSA. CDR3 size: 15 residues. The CDR3 is CASTLNSGGDDTQYF. For the CDR3, the DNA is TGTGCCAGCACTTTGAATAGCGGGGGCGATGATACGCAGTATTTT.